The rows below give T cell receptor beta chains drawn from one sample of a study of cytomegalovirus exposure and HLA in healthy donors. Only in-frame clones appear in the TCRdb table, and some are missing; sequencing was by immunoSEQ multiplex PCR. The repertoire includes 100,000 to 150,000 clones, around nine tenths of them detected once, and about 3.7% sits in the top ten. Specimen: PBMCs. These receptors came from a man aged 30 to 45 in good health and CMV-seronegative. Both conserved end residues are trimmed from each CDR3.

v_call,cdr3_aa
TRBV27,ASSTPRGPYSTDTQY
TRBV11-2,ASSQGRLQETQY
TRBV25-1,ASRPGWALYGYT
TRBV29-1,SVEEGAGSADTQY
TRBV7-6,ASSPGLRAYNEQF
TRBV28,ASSFVADNEQF
TRBV4-3,ASSPGTSVNTGELF
TRBV2,ASSAQNYGYT
TRBV9,ASSVGSFLQGVGTEAF
TRBV27,ASSAGTALNTEAF
TRBV10-3,AISVAGINSPLH
TRBV10-3,ATQRGGAFYEQY
TRBV28,ASRSTGGFYEQY
TRBV7-9,ASSLEQGGSTEAF
TRBV25-1,ASSELVRSGPRNEQF
TRBV7-9,ASSLDTIFEAF
TRBV19,ASSLTPGQVEQY
TRBV18,ASSPIGTEVGYGYT
TRBV18,ASSPPTSGRDTQY
TRBV4-3,ASSQWTGGADTQY
TRBV5-4,ASSHFGGYTEAF
TRBV6-1,ASSEGTAGGTQY